The table lists the clone carrying this T cell receptor (beta chain) with many counts. This sample stems from a study of T cells in Graves' hyperthyroidism and ophthalmopathy. V lost 8 bases to trimming and J lost 4 bases; unmatched junction nucleotides: 16. This CDR3 spans 17 amino acids. CDR1 and CDR2 from the germline V gene are MGHDK and SYGVNS. Authors of the study amplified TCR beta CDR3 regions from RNA transcripts. First-round RT-PCR of the TCR CDR3 relied on the HTBI primer set. MiXCR, run by TCRdb on the multiplex PCR reads, gives a single entry per CDR3 protein. The data hold a few hundred thousand distinct CDR3 sequences, with approximately 15% observed a single time.

The origin of this receptor is a woman aged 25 to 39 with Graves' hyperthyroidism. V and J are TRBV25-1 and TRBJ2-1, with 8 nucleotides matching TRBD2. The sequencing sample was made of blood. The chain's CDR3 is CASARPTAGEGYNEQFF. The CDR3 coding sequence is TGTGCCAGCGCAAGGCCGACAGCGGGAGAGGGTTACAATGAGCAGTTCTTC.